One sample yielded the 10 T cell receptor beta chains listed below, sequenced in a study of CD8 T cells in Susac syndrome. Reverse transcription of roughly 0.5 to 1 ug RNA was carried out with random hexamers. TCRdb used MiXCR to reprocess the immunoSEQ multiplex PCR reads, holding one entry per CDR3 protein. The sample contains about 150,000 distinct CDR3 sequences, 95% of which appear only once. Material for sequencing was CD8+ T cells from PBMCs. Receptor source: a human donor with multiple sclerosis.

This chain uses TRBV6-5 with TRBJ2-1, with 7 bases fitting TRBD2. V trimming: 8 bases; J trimming: 4 bases; junction bases outside the gene matches: 8. The germline V gene encodes CDR1 MNHEY and CDR2 SVGAGI. The CDR3 loop spans 14 amino acids. The CDR3 spells CASGEGGGYNEQFF. The CDR3 DNA follows: TGTGCCAGCGGGGAGGGCGGGGGTTACAATGAGCAGTTCTTC.

This chain uses TRBV30 with TRBJ1-6, with TRBD1 as a possible D gene (6 bases). The ends were cut back, 8 bases at V and 9 bases at J, with 14 bases in the middle. CDR1 is GTSNPN and CDR2 is SVGIG in the germline V gene (reference sequence). The CDR3 totals 12 residues. CDR3 in DNA: TGTGCCCGGGGGGAGGGGGGTTCACCCCTCCACTTT. Its protein product is CARGEGGSPLHF.

The rearrangement uses TRBV4-1 and TRBJ1-1; D gene uncertain. The germline V gene encodes CDR1 MGHRA and CDR2 YSYEKL. The CDR3 totals 14 residues. The V and J ends lost 0 bases and 6 bases respectively, with 11 bases between them. The CDR3 protein is CASSQDVPPPEAFF. CDR3 bases: TGCGCCAGCAGCCAAGACGTACCGCCCCCTGAAGCTTTCTTT.

V is TRBV12-3 or TRBV12-4 and J is TRBJ2-5, with 13 bases lining up with TRBD2. The CDR3 sequence is 18 residues long. V lost 4 bases and J lost 2; bases outside the gene matches: 10. CDR3 DNA sequence: TGTGCCAGCAGTTCCTCCGGGACTAGCGGGGCTTCTCAAGAGACCCAGTACTTC. This encodes CASSSSGTSGASQETQYF.

This clonotype was detected only a few times. The V and J genes are TRBV20-1 and TRBJ1-1; D gene unclear. Trimming took off 0 bases at V and 5 bases at J, with 7 bases between the two ends. CDR3 size: 12 residues. Germline-derived CDR1 and CDR2 are DFQATT and SNEGSKA (reference sequence). DNA of the CDR3: TGCAGTGCTAGAGAGGTTGGGACTGAAGCTTTCTTT. It is translated as CSAREVGTEAFF.

The chain combines TRBV7-9 with TRBJ2-3; D unresolved. Trimming removed 2 bases from V and 2 bases from J, with 14 bases in between. CDR3 length: 16 residues. Germline values: CDR1 SEHNR, CDR2 FQNEAQ (reference sequence). CDR3 region: CASSLPIESPTDTQYF. The CDR3 bases are TGTGCCAGCAGCTTACCCATTGAGAGCCCCACAGATACGCAGTATTTT.

The chain links TRBV20-1 to TRBJ1-1; 7 nucleotides agree with TRBD1. Germline V CDR1 and CDR2: DFQATT, SNEGSKA (reference sequence). Trimming removed 6 bases from V and 8 bases from J; junction bases left unmatched: 15. The CDR3 sequence is 14 residues long. The chain's CDR3 is CSADDRAETLEAFF. The CDR3 DNA is TGCAGTGCGGACGACAGGGCGGAAACTCTAGAAGCTTTCTTT.

For the CDR3, the DNA is TGTGCCTCAGGACCTTACGAGCAGTACTTC. It translates to CASGPYEQYF. The chain carries TRBV30 and TRBJ2-7; D is undetermined. This CDR3 contains 10 residues. The germline V and J ends were trimmed by 7 bases and 4 bases, with 8 bases remaining between them. CDR1 and CDR2 (germline): GTSNPN, SVGIG (reference sequence).

This chain joins TRBV12-3 or TRBV12-4 and TRBJ2-3, with D hard to call. The CDR3 is 12 amino acids. V lost 4 bases and J 4 bases, leaving 6 bases between the germline ends. CDR3 DNA sequence: TGTGCCAGCAGTTACGGCCCAGATACGCAGTATTTT. This gives the protein CASSYGPDTQYF.

V usage is TRBV20-1 and J usage is TRBJ2-7; D gene uncertain. CDR1 is DFQATT and CDR2 is SNEGSKA in the germline V gene (reference sequence). V lost 0 bases, J lost 3 bases, and 15 bases lay in between. This CDR3 is 15 amino acids long. The CDR3 protein is CSARDRTEPLYEQYF. The CDR3 coding sequence is TGCAGTGCTAGAGATCGGACGGAGCCCCTCTACGAGCAGTACTTC.